This T cell receptor beta chain is from a study of blood T cell repertoires in COVID-19. Study at large: Sample material is recorded as cDNA or gDNA derived from T cells, B-cell-depleted T cells, or PBMCs.

The CDR3 extends over 15 amino acids. V shed 3 bases, J shed 4 bases, and the junction held 8 bases outside the gene matches. Germline lookup yields CDR1 LNHDA and CDR2 SQIVND (reference sequence). In the authors' workflow: The authors estimated nucleated cell counts from reference gene primer amplification. TCRdb's table, derived via immunoSEQ multiplex PCR, lists solely in-frame clones and lacks some. The V and J calls and clone size come from that table; D and trimming were worked out from the DNA. Of fewer than 350,000 clones listed, nearly 90% are singletons. Only one count was recorded for this clone. Ages ranged from about 18 to 89 years, with residence in about two dozen US areas. Allocation to cohorts depended on clinical history reported by the participants.

The chain joins TRBV19 to TRBJ1-2; 7 bases map to TRBD1. Sequenced: PBMCs or T cells enriched from blood (not recorded which). The receptor's source is a woman younger than 30 with acute COVID-19. CDR3 nucleotides: TGTGCCAGTAGTATCGGGACAGAGGCACTCTATGGCTACACCTTC. Its protein is CASSIGTEALYGYTF.